This T cell receptor beta chain was sequenced during a study of T cells in localized non-small cell lung cancer. The CDR3 is made up of 17 amino acids. Study-level points and caveats: Because only a single region of the tumor was sequenced, heterogeneity remains possible. Adjacent lung held a median approximately 50 of the top 100 tumor clones.

Sequenced by immunoSEQ multiplex PCR; TCRdb stores in-frame clones only, minus some. The sample shows about 40,000 clones, around 87% of them seen only once. This clone was detected a few times. Antigen unknown. The chain joins TRBV7-5 to TRBJ2-3. TRBV7-5 is a known pseudogene. The TCR was taken from a man aged 18 to 50 with stage I lung adenocarcinoma. The input for sequencing was peripheral blood, taken before any cancer treatment. The CDR3 bases are TGTGTCAGAAGCCCCCCGCCCGGGACGTATAGCACAGATACGCAGTATTTT. It yields the protein CVRSPPPGTYSTDTQYF.